Following are 19 T cell receptor beta chains from one sample sequenced in a study of blood T cells in healthy people across ages. It was with a sample-barcoded 5' primer and a J-beta primer mix that a second PCR of roughly 7 to 12 cycles was run. MiXCR, applied by TCRdb to the 5' RACE reads, yields one record per CDR3 protein. The table lists approximately 490,000 distinct CDR3 sequences, around 24% of them singletons. These sequences were also reported in another study, on T cells of mothers and their children.

The sequencing input was blood. The source of these receptors is a boy between 5 and 17 years old in good health.

The rearrangement uses TRBV7-9 and TRBJ2-1, with 13 bases that match TRBD2. CDR1 is SEHNR and CDR2 is FQNEAQ in the germline V gene (reference sequence). The CDR3 has 18 amino acids. V dropped 4 bases and J dropped 5; count of bases not matched to a gene: 11. In nucleotides, the CDR3 is TGTGCCAGCAGCTCTTCACTAGCGGGGGGGCTTGTTGACAATGAGCAGTTCTTC. As protein: CASSSSLAGGLVDNEQFF. The entire variable domain, with the rest obtained from reference TRBV7-9 and TRBJ2-1, is as follows: DTGVSQNPRHKITKRGQNVTFRCDPISEHNRLYWYRQTLGQGPEFLTYFQNEAQLEKSRLLSDRFSAERPKGSFSTLEIQRTEQGDSAMYLCASSSSLAGGLVDNEQFFGPGTRLTVL.

The chain joins TRBV15 to TRBJ2-7, with 7 bases that match TRBD2. J was trimmed by 7 bases and V by 0 bases; bases with no gene match: 3. Germline assignment: CDR1 LNHNV and CDR2 YYDKDF (reference sequence). This CDR3 contains 13 residues. The CDR3 region is CATSRDRGGEQYF. In DNA, the CDR3 is TGTGCCACCAGCAGAGATCGCGGGGGTGAGCAGTACTTC. The full variable domain, with the rest looked up from reference TRBV15 and TRBJ2-7, is DAMVIQNPRYQVTQFGKPVTLSCSQTLNHNVMYWYQQKSSQAPKLLFHYYDKDFNNEADTPDNFQSRRPNTSFCFLDIRSPGLGDTAMYLCATSRDRGGEQYFGPGTRLTVT.

This clonotype was seen at least ten times. This sequence joins TRBV9 and TRBJ1-2; TRBD1 matches at 8 bases. With 3 bases clipped from V and 2 bases from J, the junction kept 3 bases outside the gene matches. Looked up from germline, CDR1 is SGDLS and CDR2 is YYNGEE. CDR3 size: 14 residues. For the CDR3, the DNA is TGTGCCAGCAGCGCGGGGACAGGCAACTATGGCTACACCTTC. This sequence encodes CASSAGTGNYGYTF.

This clonotype has a count of ten or more. The rearrangement uses TRBV6-1 and TRBJ1-6; tentatively, D is TRBD1 (5 bases). Trimming cost V 7 bases and J 0 bases, with 7 bases left between them. The germline V gene encodes CDR1 MNHNS and CDR2 SASEGT. The CDR3 loop spans 14 amino acids. The CDR3 DNA reads as TGTGCCAGCAACAGGAGCTCCTATAATTCACCCCTCCACTTT. Encoded protein: CASNRSSYNSPLHF.

In this sample, this clonotype turned up a few times. The chain employs TRBV9 and TRBJ2-3; 11 nucleotides align to TRBD2. The CDR3 consists of 17 residues. In germline, CDR1 is SGDLS, CDR2 YYNGEE. Trimming cost V 3 bases and J 3 bases; bases outside gene matches: 9. DNA of the CDR3: TGTGCCAGCAGCGCCCACCGACTAGCGGGGAGTACAGATACGCAGTATTTT. Translation: CASSAHRLAGSTDTQYF.

The sample holds many counts of this clonotype. The V and J genes are TRBV18 and TRBJ2-6; D is unresolved. This CDR3 comprises 14 residues. V was cut by 6 bases and J by 0 bases, with 6 bases left in between. The germline V gene encodes CDR1 KGHSH and CDR2 LQKENI. CDR3 DNA sequence: TGTGCCAGCTCCCTACGCTCTGGGGCCAACGTCCTGACTTTC. Protein: CASSLRSGANVLTF.

The chain is built from TRBV6-6 and TRBJ2-5; D possibly uses TRBD1 or TRBD2 (5 bases each). TRBJ2-1 explains the end of the DNA better; the J call may be wrong. The CDR3 is 14 residues long. CDR1 and CDR2 (germline): MNHNY, SVGAGI (reference sequence). CDR3 bases: TGTGCCAGCTCGCGGGCTAGCCTCGCAGGGGAGCAGTTCTTC. Protein: CASSRASLAGEQFF.

This clonotype occurred a few times. A single base separates this from a much larger clone, so it may be a read error. This rearrangement joins TRBV11-1 to TRBJ2-7, with TRBD2 matching 7 bases. This CDR3 spans 12 amino acids. CDR1 is SGHAT and CDR2 is FQDESV in the germline V gene (reference sequence). For the CDR3, the DNA is TGTGCCAGCAGCTTGACTAGCTACGAGCAGTGCTTC. Translated: CASSLTSYEQCF.

This clonotype has at least ten counts. This sequence joins TRBV11-2 and TRBJ1-2; no clear D gene. Trimming pared 0 bases from V and 5 bases from J, leaving 7 bases between. The CDR3 sequence is 13 residues long. Per the germline V gene, CDR1 is SGHAT and CDR2 is FQNNGV. The CDR3 loop is CASSLDGRYGYTF. CDR3 coding DNA: TGTGCCAGCAGCTTAGATGGCAGATATGGCTACACCTTC.

This clonotype was counted between two and nine times. The chain links TRBV5-1 to TRBJ2-4, with D possibly being TRBD2 (5 bases). V was cut by 0 bases and J by 1 base, with 17 bases left in between. Germline V lookup: CDR1 SGHRS, CDR2 YFSETQ. There are 18 residues in the CDR3. CDR3 nucleotides: TGCGCCAGCAGCTTGGTACAGACTAACAAATTCGCCAAAAACATTCAGTACTTC. This encodes CASSLVQTNKFAKNIQYF.

This clonotype appeared a few times. The gene calls are TRBV28 and TRBJ2-5; 9 nucleotides agree with TRBD2. Judging by the DNA end, TRBJ2-7 fits better; the J call may be wrong. The CDR3 length is 15 residues. In germline, CDR1 is MDHEN, CDR2 SYDVKM. DNA of the CDR3: TGTGCCAGCACCGTCAGAGCGGGAGGCGCCTACGAGCAGTACTTC. It codes for CASTVRAGGAYEQYF.

This rearrangement joins TRBV7-9 to TRBJ2-1; D remains unclear. The germline CDR1 and CDR2 sequences are SEHNR and FQNEAQ (reference sequence). This CDR3 is 14 amino acids long. V was pared by 4 bases and J by 2 bases, with 9 bases between. CDR3 in DNA: TGTGCCAGCAGCTCCCCCAGTCCCTACAATGAGCAGTTCTTC. The encoded protein is CASSSPSPYNEQFF.

The chain joins TRBV6-5 to TRBJ1-2; 9 bases line up with TRBD1. Germline lookup yields CDR1 MNHEY and CDR2 SVGAGI. With V trimmed by 6 bases and J by 7 bases, 9 bases remained unmatched. The CDR3 covers 14 residues. Here the CDR3 DNA reads TGTGCCAGCAGACCCCCAACAGGGGGCAGTGGCTACACCTTC. Translation: CASRPPTGGSGYTF.

The V call is TRBV24-1, the J call TRBJ2-1; 12 bases match TRBD2. The CDR3 is 16 residues long. The trim removed 3 bases at V and 4 bases at J, leaving 3 bases unmatched. Germline V lookup: CDR1 KGHDR, CDR2 SFDVKD. CDR3 amino acids: CATSDILAGGYNEQFF. DNA for the CDR3: TGTGCCACCAGTGATATACTAGCGGGGGGATACAATGAGCAGTTCTTC.

This clonotype was observed a single time. The V gene is TRBV30, the J gene TRBJ2-6, with 8 positions matching TRBD1. The germline gives CDR1 GTSNPN, CDR2 SVGIG (reference sequence). The CDR3 length is 17 residues. Germline trimming cut 4 bases from V and 4 bases from J; bases unmatched to any gene: 12. CDR3 coding DNA: TGTGCCTGGATCATGAGGACAGGGCGCTCCGGGGCCAACGTCCTGACTTTC. Its translation: CAWIMRTGRSGANVLTF.

The chain uses TRBV6-5 and TRBJ1-4, with D possibly TRBD1 on 5 matching bases. CDR1 and CDR2 from the germline V gene are MNHEY and SVGAGI. This CDR3 contains 13 residues. The V end was cut by 2 bases, the J end by 10 bases, with 11 bases between. The CDR3 loop is CASSYDSGGKLFF. The CDR3 DNA reads as TGTGCCAGCAGTTACGACAGCGGAGGAAAACTGTTTTTT.

Only a few counts were recorded for this clonotype. The chain links TRBV4-2 to TRBJ1-2; D is unclear. CDR1 is LGHNA, CDR2 YNFKEQ, per germline. The CDR3 extends over 14 amino acids. Trimming stripped 0 bases from V and 14 bases from J, with 19 bases between. The CDR3 protein is CASSQDRTAPRLTF. The CDR3 region has the DNA TGTGCCAGCAGCCAAGATCGAACAGCTCCCCGATTGACCTTC.

This clonotype was detected many times. This rearrangement joins TRBV6-4 to TRBJ2-3; tentatively, D is TRBD1 or TRBD2 (5 bases each). Trimming took off 3 bases at V and 1 base at J, with 5 bases between the two ends. CDR3 size: 13 residues. CDR1 and CDR2 (germline): MRHNA, SNTAGT. This CDR3 is CASSEGGTDTQYF. CDR3 DNA: TGTGCCAGCAGTGAGGGGGGCACAGATACGCAGTATTTT.

This clonotype was observed a handful of times. The chain carries TRBV20-1 and TRBJ1-2; D gene unclear. The CDR3 covers 16 residues. Trimming took 3 bases from V and 6 from J, leaving 23 bases between them. Germline V lookup: CDR1 DFQATT, CDR2 SNEGSKA (reference sequence). The CDR3 is CSASRRFEMQTDGYTF. CDR3 bases: TGCAGTGCTAGCCGGCGATTTGAAATGCAGACCGATGGCTACACCTTC.